Below, 22 T cell receptor beta chains from the same sample are listed, as sequenced in a study of blood T cell repertoires in COVID-19. Sequencing was performed with immunoSEQ multiplex PCR; in TCRdb, only in-frame clones are kept and a portion is missing. The sample shows under 170,000 clones, 84% of them seen only once. Source material: peripheral blood. The receptors originated from an older man with acute or convalescent COVID-19.

The chain has TRBV4-2 and TRBJ1-3, with a weak D call TRBD1 (6 bases). Germline CDR1 reads LGHNA; CDR2 reads YNFKEQ. This CDR3 is built from 16 residues. The V gene lost 3 bases and the J gene lost 0 bases, with 12 bases spanning the gap. The CDR3, as DNA: TGTGCCAGCAGCCAGGAACAGGGACGCTCTGGAAACACCATATATTTT. Translating gives CASSQEQGRSGNTIYF.

CDR3 protein: CASSLTGQDSYEQYF. As DNA, the CDR3 is TGCGCCAGCAGCTTAACGGGACAGGACTCCTACGAGCAGTACTTC. This sequence joins TRBV5-1 and TRBJ2-7; 8 nucleotides match TRBD1. The V gene's germline CDR1 is SGHRS and CDR2 YFSETQ. CDR3 size: 15 residues. V lost 2 bases, J lost 0 bases, and 4 bases stayed unmatched.

This clone was seen a handful of times. This chain joins TRBV12-3 or TRBV12-4 and TRBJ1-2; a possible D gene is TRBD1 (6 bases). V was clipped by 7 bases and J by 7 bases, with 13 bases between them. The CDR3 consists of 12 residues. The CDR3, as DNA: TGTGCCAGCACCGAGGACAGAGGTGGCTACACCTTC. Amino acid sequence: CASTEDRGGYTF.

This chain joins TRBV18 and TRBJ2-1; 10 nucleotides agree with TRBD1. Looked up from germline, CDR1 is KGHSH and CDR2 is LQKENI. The CDR3 sequence is 14 residues long. Trimming removed 6 bases from V and 7 bases from J; junction bases left unmatched: 6. CDR3 in DNA: TGTGCCAGCTCCCCGGGACAGGGGCCAAATGAGCAGTTCTTC. Its protein is CASSPGQGPNEQFF.

The rearrangement uses TRBV25-1 and TRBJ2-1; TRBD2 matches at 8 bases. Trimming took 7 bases from V and 0 from J; bases not matched to a gene: 5. The CDR3 is 15 residues long. The germline gives CDR1 MGHDK, CDR2 SYGVNS. Here the CDR3 reads CASTVSGASYNEQFF. CDR3 DNA: TGTGCCAGCACCGTTAGCGGGGCCTCCTACAATGAGCAGTTCTTC. The variable domain in full, with the rest retrieved from reference TRBV25-1 and TRBJ2-1, is EADIYQTPRYLVIGTGKKITLECSQTMGHDKMYWYQQDPGMELHLIHYSYGVNSTEKGDLSSESTVSRIRTEHFPLTLESARPSHTSQYLCASTVSGASYNEQFFGPGTRLTVL.

This chain links TRBV6-1 with TRBJ2-3, with D possibly TRBD2 on 7 matching bases. Germline CDR1 and CDR2: MNHNS and SASEGT. V gave up 3 bases and J gave up 1 base, with 14 bases separating them. The CDR3 is 16 residues long. CDR3 region: CASSDVAGAGTDTQYF. The DNA of the CDR3 is TGTGCCAGCAGTGATGTCGCGGGGGCGGGCACAGATACGCAGTATTTT.

The sample holds a few counts of this clone. The V gene is TRBV2, the J gene TRBJ2-3, with 8 bases matching TRBD2. Per germline, CDR1 SNHLY and CDR2 FYNNEI. Trimming at V came to 7 bases and at J to 2 bases, leaving 8 bases not matched to a gene. The CDR3 is made up of 15 amino acids. This CDR3 is CASKRGRGATDTQYF. Written as DNA, the CDR3 is TGTGCCAGCAAACGTGGGCGGGGGGCCACAGATACGCAGTATTTT. Complete variable domain (other parts from reference TRBV2 and TRBJ2-3): EPEVTQTPSHQVTQMGQEVILRCVPISNHLYFYWYRQILGQKVEFLVSFYNNEISEKSEIFDDQFSVERPDGSNFTLKIRSTKLEDSAMYFCASKRGRGATDTQYFGPGTRLTVL.

The chain has TRBV5-1 and TRBJ1-1; D is possibly TRBD1 (6 bases). The CDR3 contains 14 residues. CDR1 and CDR2 from the germline V gene are SGHRS and YFSETQ. V lost 0 bases, J lost 1 base, and 7 bases lay in between. CDR3 sequence: CASSLARGNTEAFF. The CDR3 DNA sequence: TGCGCCAGCAGCTTGGCCAGGGGGAACACTGAAGCTTTCTTT.

This chain links TRBV5-1 with TRBJ2-5; the D is unclear. This CDR3 contains 14 residues. The ends were cut back, 0 bases at V and 5 bases at J, with 11 bases in the middle. Germline assignment: CDR1 SGHRS and CDR2 YFSETQ. DNA of the CDR3: TGCGCCAGCAGCTTGGGACATTTGGGCGAGACCCAGTACTTC. It is translated as CASSLGHLGETQYF. Using reference TRBV5-1 and TRBJ2-5 for the parts outside the CDR3, the full variable domain is KAGVTQTPRYLIKTRGQQVTLSCSPISGHRSVSWYQQTPGQGLQFLFEYFSETQRNKGNFPGRFSGRQFSNSRSEMNVSTLELGDSALYLCASSLGHLGETQYFGPGTRLLVL.

This clone appeared a few times. V and J are TRBV6-5 and TRBJ2-3, with 8 bases identical to TRBD1. CDR3 length: 15 residues. Germline CDR1 and CDR2: MNHEY and SVGAGI. J was trimmed by 4 bases and V by 6 bases; bases with no gene match: 9. The CDR3 protein is CASRSDPGGADTQYF. The CDR3 DNA sequence: TGTGCCAGCAGGTCCGACCCAGGGGGCGCAGATACGCAGTATTTT.

The chain couples TRBV30 to TRBJ2-7; TRBD1 aligns across 9 bases. The CDR3 is 13 amino acids. V was pared by 5 bases and J by 5 bases, with 7 bases of the junction left unmatched. The germline V gene encodes CDR1 GTSNPN and CDR2 SVGIG (reference sequence). The CDR3 loop is CAWEGQGINEQYF. Here the CDR3 DNA reads TGTGCCTGGGAGGGACAGGGCATAAACGAGCAGTACTTC.

This clone has just a few counts. The chain couples TRBV28 to TRBJ1-2, with 10 nucleotides matching TRBD1. Germline V gene data show CDR1 as MDHEN and CDR2 as SYDVKM. Germline trimming cut 6 bases from V and 6 bases from J; bases unmatched to any gene: 7. The CDR3 length is 14 residues. The CDR3 nucleotides read TGTGCCAGCAGCACGGGACAGGGGCTCCATGGCTACACCTTC. Amino acid sequence: CASSTGQGLHGYTF.

The chain recombines TRBV18 with TRBJ2-2; D perhaps matches TRBD2 (6 bases). There are 18 residues in the CDR3. V was clipped by 3 bases and J by 1 base, with 18 bases between them. Germline V lookup: CDR1 KGHSH, CDR2 LQKENI. CDR3 loop: CASSPPPSVAENTGELFF. The CDR3 nucleotides are TGTGCCAGCTCACCCCCACCATCCGTAGCGGAGAACACCGGGGAGCTGTTTTTT. Full variable domain (remainder filled in from reference TRBV18 and TRBJ2-2): NAGVMQNPRHLVRRRGQEARLRCSPMKGHSHVYWYRQLPEEGLKFMVYLQKENIIDESGMPKERFSAEFPKEGPSILRIQQVVRGDSAAYFCASSPPPSVAENTGELFFGEGSRLTVL.

This chain joins TRBV5-1 and TRBJ1-6, with 10 bases fitting TRBD1. V dropped 3 bases and J dropped 9; count of bases not matched to a gene: 3. This CDR3 has 14 residues. The germline CDR1 and CDR2 sequences are SGHRS and YFSETQ. CDR3 sequence: CASSYGQGGSPLHF. The CDR3 DNA follows: TGCGCCAGCAGCTACGGACAGGGGGGTTCACCCCTCCACTTT. Based on the CDR3 plus reference TRBV5-1 and TRBJ1-6, the full variable domain is KAGVTQTPRYLIKTRGQQVTLSCSPISGHRSVSWYQQTPGQGLQFLFEYFSETQRNKGNFPGRFSGRQFSNSRSEMNVSTLELGDSALYLCASSYGQGGSPLHFGNGTRLTVT.

V usage is TRBV6-5 and J usage is TRBJ1-2; no firm D call. This CDR3 has 12 residues. Germline V CDR1 and CDR2: MNHEY, SVGAGI. Trimming removed 4 bases from V and 4 bases from J, with 7 bases in between. The CDR3 sequence is CASSLSVYGYTF. The CDR3 coding sequence is TGTGCCAGCAGTTTGTCCGTCTATGGCTACACCTTC.

The CDR3 DNA follows: TGTGCCATCAGGGGGCGCGTTGGAAACACCATATATTTT. It yields the protein CAIRGRVGNTIYF. The chain combines TRBV10-3 with TRBJ1-3, with a weak D call TRBD1 (5 bases). There are 13 residues in the CDR3. Germline V lookup: CDR1 ENHRY, CDR2 SYGVKD. V was shortened by 6 bases and J by 3 bases, with 9 bases between the two germline ends.

The genes are TRBV7-2 and TRBJ1-1, with unresolved D. Germline assignment: CDR1 SGHTA and CDR2 FQGNSA. The CDR3 sequence is 13 residues long. The V and J ends lost 4 bases and 6 bases respectively, with 12 bases between them. CDR3 DNA sequence: TGTGCCAGCAGCTACGGACCTAGCGCTGAAGCTTTCTTT. It codes for CASSYGPSAEAFF.

This chain uses TRBV19 with TRBJ2-7, with 9 bases identical to TRBD2. Germline trimming cut 7 bases from V and 1 base from J; bases unmatched to any gene: 14. CDR3 length: 17 amino acids. The germline CDR1 and CDR2 sequences are LNHDA and SQIVND (reference sequence). The CDR3 protein is CASTQRQTTSGSYEQYF. For the CDR3, the DNA is TGTGCCAGTACCCAACGGCAAACGACTAGCGGTTCCTACGAGCAGTACTTC.

The rearrangement uses TRBV4-1 and TRBJ1-5, with no clear D. The ends were cut back, 0 bases at V and 7 bases at J, with 10 bases in the middle. The CDR3 contains 14 residues. From germline, CDR1 is MGHRA and CDR2 YSYEKL. This CDR3 is CASSQDPQSQPQHF. CDR3 DNA sequence: TGCGCCAGCAGCCAAGACCCCCAGTCCCAGCCCCAGCATTTT.

V usage is TRBV28 and J usage is TRBJ1-2, with D maybe TRBD1 (6 bases). The CDR3 totals 13 residues. V gave up 6 bases and J gave up 4 bases, with 12 bases separating them. The germline CDR1 and CDR2 sequences are MDHEN and SYDVKM. This chain's CDR3 is CASSIQGFYGYTF. The DNA of the CDR3 is TGTGCCAGCAGCATACAGGGATTCTATGGCTACACCTTC.

The chain uses TRBV28 and TRBJ2-1; the match to TRBD2 covers 14 bases. The CDR3 is 15 amino acids. Germline V gene data show CDR1 as MDHEN and CDR2 as SYDVKM. Unmatched junction bases numbered 8, after V lost 4 bases and J lost 12 bases. CDR3 bases: TGTGCCAGCAGTTCGCCCGGACTAGCGGGAGGTAGGCAGTTCTTC. Encoded protein: CASSSPGLAGGRQFF.

The chain has TRBV25-1 and TRBJ1-6, with 8 bases identical to TRBD1. V lost 4 bases and J lost 9; bases outside the gene matches: 8. Germline V gene sequence: CDR1 MGHDK, CDR2 SYGVNS. This CDR3 has 15 amino acids. CDR3 DNA sequence: TGTGCCAGCAGTGGATCGACAGGGGTCGTTTCACCCCTCCACTTT. Protein product: CASSGSTGVVSPLHF.